The T cell receptor beta chain described here comes from a study of early stage breast cancer tumors. General study findings and limits: Compared with adjacent normal breast tissue, tumors showed roughly 2.5-fold greater T cell density and higher clonality.

CDR3 length equals 14 residues. CDR1 LGHNT and CDR2 FRNRAP come from the germline V gene. V dropped 5 bases and J dropped 6 bases, with 16 bases sitting between them. In the case of this clone: Its antigen is as yet unknown.

Some clones are missing from TCRdb's copy, which holds only in-frame ones; the method was immunoSEQ multiplex PCR. The sample includes around 14,000 clones, approximately 84% of them seen just once. This normal breast sample came from a site roughly 2-4 cm away from the tumor. Normal breast often needed roughly 100-310 mg of tissue for enough DNA. This sequence originates from a person under 45 with breast cancer. Sequences were obtained from normal breast tissue next to the tumor. This sequence joins TRBV12-5 and TRBJ1-2; D gene unclear. The CDR3 DNA follows: TGTGCTAGTGGTCCCCCGCACAGATACCATGGCTACACCTTC. This codes for CASGPPHRYHGYTF. The full variable domain, its missing parts supplied by reference TRBV12-5 and TRBJ1-2, is DARVTQTPRHKVTEMGQEVTMRCQPILGHNTVFWYRQTMMQGLELLAYFRNRAPLDDSGMPKDRFSAEMPDATLATLKIQPSEPRDSAVYFCASGPPHRYHGYTFGSGTRLTVV.